Below, 27 T cell receptor beta chains from the same sample are listed, as sequenced in a study of shared clonotypes between healthy human individuals (dated by TCRdb to 2019 to 2021). The library was generated by the immunoSEQ multiplex PCR assay. What TCRdb holds here is the immuneACCESS table cut down to in-frame rearrangements. Part of the clones is not present; checked against another copy, under half of the missing clones reflect an unresolved V gene, and the others are unexplained. For this sample there are 600,000 to 800,000 clones; over 60% appear just once. The top ten constitute over 1.5% of the sample. Input material: memory CD4+ T cells sorted from blood. Explained via the paper, the cell subset or site label denotes: CD45RA-negative fraction. These receptors were collected from a woman in her thirties in good health.

This chain links TRBV4-2 with TRBJ2-5; possibly TRBD1 or TRBD2 for D (5 bases each). Germline CDR1 and CDR2: LGHNA and YNFKEQ. Between the trimmed V and J ends, which lost 4 bases and 1 base, there was a span of 10 bases. The CDR3 length is 14 residues. CDR3 bases: TGTGCCAGCAGCCCAGGGACCGGCCAAGAGACCCAGTACTTC. This gives the protein CASSPGTGQETQYF.

This clone was counted a few times. This sample also contains other DNA sequences that code for the same CDR3. The rearrangement joins TRBV11-2 to TRBJ1-4; D call uncertain. CDR1 and CDR2 (germline): SGHAT, FQNNGV. Trimming removed 0 bases at V and 0 bases at J, with 8 bases between. The CDR3 is 16 residues long. In DNA, the CDR3 is TGTGCCAGCAGCTTAGACCGAGATGCAACTAATGAAAAACTGTTTTTT. Translation: CASSLDRDATNEKLFF.

This CDR3 is CASRQDRGGTEAFF. In nucleotides, the CDR3 is TGTGCCAGCAGACAGGACAGGGGAGGCACTGAAGCTTTCTTT. V and J are TRBV6-5 and TRBJ1-1, with TRBD1 matching over 9 bases. Germline loops: CDR1 MNHEY, CDR2 SVGAGI. This CDR3 has 14 amino acids. Trimming removed 6 bases from V and 4 bases from J; junction bases left unmatched: 6.

The V call is TRBV18, the J call TRBJ2-7, with 7 nucleotides matching TRBD2. The junction had 6 bases not matched to a gene; V was cut back by 4 bases and J by 0 bases. Per germline, CDR1 KGHSH and CDR2 LQKENI. The CDR3 runs to 15 residues. CDR3 protein: CASSRLATSSYEQYF. The CDR3 DNA follows: TGTGCCAGCTCACGACTAGCTACGAGCTCCTACGAGCAGTACTTC.

This clone was recorded a few times. The gene calls are TRBV5-1 and TRBJ2-4, with D possibly being TRBD1 or TRBD2 (5 bases each). The CDR3 runs 14 residues. Germline V gives CDR1 SGHRS, CDR2 YFSETQ. V lost 7 bases and J lost 3, with 14 bases in between. The CDR3 region has the DNA TGCGCCAGCTGCCACGGGACGGACAAAAACATTCAGTACTTC. As protein: CASCHGTDKNIQYF.

For this clone: Other DNA sequences of this sample code for an identical CDR3. This chain links TRBV5-5 with TRBJ1-2; TRBD1 aligns across 8 bases. CDR1 and CDR2 from the germline V gene are SGHKS and YYEKEE (reference sequence). The V segment lost 4 bases and the J segment 8 bases; nucleotides outside the gene matches: 7. The CDR3 runs 13 residues. The CDR3 here is CASSPGGREGYTF. The DNA of the CDR3 is TGTGCCAGCAGCCCAGGGGGCAGGGAGGGCTACACCTTC.

The rearrangement joins TRBV10-1 to TRBJ2-1; 11 positions match TRBD2. Looked up from germline, CDR1 is WNHNN and CDR2 is SYGVQD (reference sequence). J gave up 5 bases and V 6 bases, and 9 bases lay outside the gene matches. This CDR3 is 16 amino acids long. The CDR3 loop is CASRPLAGVLHNEQFF. CDR3 nucleotide sequence: TGCGCCAGCAGGCCACTAGCGGGAGTTCTCCACAATGAGCAGTTCTTC.

V gene TRBV5-1 combines with J gene TRBJ2-5; TRBD1 agrees at 9 bases. V gave up 1 base and J gave up 5 bases; unmatched junction bases: 6. Germline values: CDR1 SGHRS, CDR2 YFSETQ. CDR3 length equals 15 residues. For the CDR3, the DNA is TGCGCCAGCAGCTTGTTGACAGGGGGGGATGAGACCCAGTACTTC. It encodes CASSLLTGGDETQYF.

This chain joins TRBV5-1 and TRBJ2-7; TRBD2 agrees at 13 bases. The CDR3 has 17 residues. Per germline, CDR1 SGHRS and CDR2 YFSETQ. Trimming cost V 4 bases and J 4 bases; bases outside gene matches: 11. The CDR3 DNA is TGCGCCAGCAGCATGGTTGGGACTAGCGGGATGTCGTACGAGCAGTACTTC. It codes for CASSMVGTSGMSYEQYF.

J is TRBJ1-1 and V is TRBV7-2; D remains ambiguous. The CDR3 is 13 amino acids. The ends were cut back, 2 bases at V and 6 bases at J, with 10 bases in the middle. The germline V gene has CDR1 SGHTA and CDR2 FQGNSA. CDR3 amino acids: CASSLTATAEAFF. The DNA for the CDR3 is TGTGCCAGCAGCTTAACGGCCACGGCTGAAGCTTTCTTT.

This chain links TRBV5-1 with TRBJ1-1; D ambiguous. Per the germline V gene, CDR1 is SGHRS and CDR2 is YFSETQ. This CDR3 is 13 amino acids long. With 4 bases removed from V and 3 bases from J, the gap between germline ends came to 10 bases. The CDR3 nucleotides read TGCGCCAGCAGCCAGCGCGGGGACACTGAAGCTTTCTTT. Protein: CASSQRGDTEAFF.

The V call is TRBV21-1, the J call TRBJ1-4. TRBV21-1 is a listed pseudogene. CDR3 size: 15 residues. The DNA of the CDR3 is TGTGCCAGCAGCAACGAAGGAGGGAGAGGCGAAAAACTGTTTTTT. It translates to CASSNEGGRGEKLFF.

The rearrangement joins TRBV7-8 to TRBJ1-1; D remains unclear. The V end was cut by 2 bases, the J end by 7 bases, with 20 bases between. CDR1 is SGHVS and CDR2 is FQNEAQ in the germline V gene. The CDR3 is made up of 16 amino acids. The CDR3 DNA reads TGTGCCAGCAGCTTATTCACCCGGCCGGAGTTGGGTGAAGCTTTCTTT. Residues: CASSLFTRPELGEAFF.

This clone came up a few times. The V and J genes are TRBV19 and TRBJ2-3; possibly TRBD1 or TRBD2 for D (5 bases each). V shed 7 bases and J shed 0 bases, with 17 bases lying between them. From germline, CDR1 is LNHDA and CDR2 SQIVND (reference sequence). The CDR3 is 16 residues long. The CDR3 region is CASTNRGNPSTDTQYF. The CDR3 DNA sequence: TGTGCCAGTACTAATCGGGGCAACCCTAGCACAGATACGCAGTATTTT.

This chain connects TRBV5-1 to TRBJ1-4; 9 positions agree with TRBD1. With 2 bases clipped from V and 8 bases from J, the junction kept 7 bases outside the gene matches. Germline CDR1 and CDR2: SGHRS and YFSETQ. The CDR3 contains 15 residues. The CDR3 spells CASSLQGQGGEKLFF. The CDR3 nucleotides are TGCGCCAGCAGCTTACAGGGACAGGGTGGGGAAAAACTGTTTTTT.

The chain has TRBV11-1 and TRBJ2-2; the D gene is possibly TRBD1 (5 bases). The germline CDR1 and CDR2 sequences are SGHAT and FQDESV (reference sequence). The CDR3 consists of 16 residues. V was clipped by 2 bases and J by 1 base, with 11 bases between them. The DNA for the CDR3 is TGTGCCAGCAGCTTACAAGGACACAAGAACACCGGGGAGCTGTTTTTT. Amino acid sequence: CASSLQGHKNTGELFF. The full variable domain, completed using reference TRBV11-1 and TRBJ2-2, is EAEVAQSPRYKITEKSQAVAFWCDPISGHATLYWYRQILGQGPELLVQFQDESVVDDSQLPKDRFSAERLKGVDSTLKIQPAELGDSAMYLCASSLQGHKNTGELFFGEGSRLTVL.

As regards this clone: Other DNA sequences in the same sample also yield this CDR3. This chain uses TRBV5-1 with TRBJ2-1, with D possibly being TRBD1 (6 bases). Trimming took off 2 bases at V and 2 bases at J, with 11 bases between the two ends. The CDR3 loop spans 15 amino acids. Per the germline V gene, CDR1 is SGHRS and CDR2 is YFSETQ. CDR3 nucleotide sequence: TGCGCCAGCAGCTTATCGTCAGGGGCCTACAATGAGCAGTTCTTC. It yields the protein CASSLSSGAYNEQFF.

The chain is built from TRBV7-2 and TRBJ1-4, with D maybe TRBD1 (6 bases). The germline V gene encodes CDR1 SGHTA and CDR2 FQGNSA. Trimming removed 2 bases from V and 2 bases from J, with 15 bases in between. This CDR3 has 17 residues. The DNA of the CDR3 is TGTGCCAGCAGCTTATTGGGTGGGGGCGGTACTAATGAAAAACTGTTTTTT. Translated: CASSLLGGGGTNEKLFF.

This clone was seen a handful of times. This chain uses TRBV28 with TRBJ1-2; D is unresolved. The V gene lost 2 bases and the J gene lost 3 bases, with 10 bases spanning the gap. The germline CDR1 and CDR2 sequences are MDHEN and SYDVKM. The CDR3 contains 14 residues. The CDR3 region has the DNA TGTGCCAGCAGTTTAGGGGTCGGATACTATGGCTACACCTTC. This codes for CASSLGVGYYGYTF.

The J gene is TRBJ1-1, the V gene TRBV7-2; D gene unclear. CDR1 and CDR2 from the germline V gene are SGHTA and FQGNSA. Trimming removed 5 bases from V and 5 bases from J, with 12 bases in between. This CDR3 contains 13 residues. CDR3 loop: CASSMIMITEAFF. DNA of the CDR3: TGTGCCAGCAGCATGATTATGATAACTGAAGCTTTCTTT. Using reference TRBV7-2 and TRBJ1-1 for the parts outside the CDR3, the full variable domain is GAGVSQSPSNKVTEKGKDVELRCDPISGHTALYWYRQSLGQGLEFLIYFQGNSAPDKSGLPSDRFSAERTGGSVSTLTIQRTQQEDSAVYLCASSMIMITEAFFGQGTRLTVV.

Turning to this clone: The sample contains more than one DNA sequence encoding this CDR3. The chain uses TRBV9 and TRBJ2-5, with a possible D match to TRBD1 (6 bases). The CDR3 has 14 amino acids. Germline CDR1 reads SGDLS; CDR2 reads YYNGEE. The V end was cut by 4 bases, the J end by 1 base, with 11 bases between. For the CDR3, the DNA is TGTGCCAGCAGCCCCGGGACAATCCAAGAGACCCAGTACTTC. Protein: CASSPGTIQETQYF.

In this sample, this clone turned up a few times. The chain employs TRBV5-4 and TRBJ1-5; D is uncertain. V was trimmed by 2 bases and J by 2 bases, leaving 14 bases between them. CDR3 length equals 16 residues. Germline CDR1 is SGHNT and CDR2 is YYREEE (reference sequence). DNA of the CDR3: TGTGCCAGCAGCTTCACCGGGAGCCGGGGCAATCAGCCCCAGCATTTT. The encoded protein is CASSFTGSRGNQPQHF.

The V call is TRBV9, the J call TRBJ1-6; D gene unclear. This CDR3 region has 14 residues. The ends were cut back, 1 base at V and 7 bases at J, with 9 bases in the middle. The germline CDR1 and CDR2 sequences are SGDLS and YYNGEE. The CDR3 region is CASSVIGENSPLHF. CDR3 sequence (DNA): TGTGCCAGCAGCGTAATTGGGGAAAATTCACCCCTCCACTTT. The full variable domain, in which reference TRBV9 and TRBJ1-6 provide the parts outside the CDR3, is DSGVTQTPKHLITATGQRVTLRCSPRSGDLSVYWYQQSLDQGLQFLIQYYNGEERAKGNILERFSAQQFPDLHSELNLSSLELGDSALYFCASSVIGENSPLHFGNGTRLTVT.

The chain has TRBV6-5 and TRBJ2-1, with D maybe TRBD1 (5 bases). The germline gives CDR1 MNHEY, CDR2 SVGAGI. This CDR3 has 16 residues. Trimming removed 2 bases from V and 0 bases from J, with 11 bases in between. For the CDR3, the DNA is TGTGCCAGCAGTTACGACAGTAGGAGCTCCTACAATGAGCAGTTCTTC. Translating it yields CASSYDSRSSYNEQFF.

For this clone: Other DNA sequences in the sample encode the same CDR3. V usage is TRBV9 and J usage is TRBJ1-1, with unresolved D. V lost 1 base, J lost 4 bases, and 8 bases lay in between. Germline values: CDR1 SGDLS, CDR2 YYNGEE. CDR3 size: 13 residues. This CDR3 is CASSVSWGTEAFF. The CDR3 region has the DNA TGTGCCAGCAGCGTATCGTGGGGCACTGAAGCTTTCTTT.

In nucleotides, the CDR3 is TGTGCCAGTGCTCAGTCGGGGTACGAGCAGTACTTC. Translated: CASAQSGYEQYF. This rearrangement joins TRBV14 to TRBJ2-7; D is possibly TRBD2 (5 bases). Germline CDR1 is SGHDN and CDR2 is FVKESK. Trimming removed 9 bases at V and 4 bases at J, with 13 bases between. The CDR3 contains 12 residues.

The chain uses TRBV4-1 and TRBJ2-7, with a weak D call TRBD2 (6 bases). The V and J ends lost 4 bases and 2 bases respectively, with 12 bases between them. The CDR3 loop spans 14 amino acids. The germline CDR1 and CDR2 sequences are MGHRA and YSYEKL. The CDR3 DNA reads as TGCGCCAGCAGCCGAGGAGGGGAAGCCTACGAGCAGTACTTC. It encodes CASSRGGEAYEQYF.